Following are 29 T cell receptor beta chains from one sample sequenced in a study of Ad26.COV2.S vaccination and SARS-CoV-2 variants. The treatment was: over 15 received Ad26.COV2.S at low or high dose, single or two shots; five or six received placebo; per-sample allocation not given. Vaccine and placebo recipients were sampled on day 63 after the first injection. Produced via immunoSEQ multiplex PCR; TCRdb's table is partial and in-frame only. Of roughly 500,000 clones in the sample, roughly 85% were seen once. Source: peripheral blood, taken in a trial of Ad26.COV2.S vaccine versus placebo. The source is a person between 18 and 65 years old who received the Ad26.COV2.S COVID-19 vaccine or a placebo.

The chain recombines TRBV4-3 with TRBJ2-1; D is possibly TRBD2 (5 bases). Trimming shortened V by 0 bases and J by 6 bases, and 12 bases separated the two germline ends. The length of the CDR3 is 15 residues. CDR1 is LGHNA and CDR2 is YSLEER in the germline V gene. In DNA, the CDR3 is TGCGCCAGCAGCCAAGATGGGTCTAGCACCAATGAGCAGTTCTTC. The encoded protein is CASSQDGSSTNEQFF.

A few counts support this clone. V usage is TRBV5-1 and J usage is TRBJ1-2; D gene uncertain. V shed 6 bases and J shed 8 bases, with 17 bases lying between them. This CDR3 has 13 amino acids. Germline V gene data show CDR1 as SGHRS and CDR2 as YFSETQ. The CDR3 protein is CASNDLDSAGYTF. The DNA of the CDR3 is TGCGCCAGCAACGACCTTGATAGTGCCGGCTACACCTTC.

The chain couples TRBV28 to TRBJ2-1; possibly TRBD2 for D (7 bases). Looked up from germline, CDR1 is MDHEN and CDR2 is SYDVKM. The V end was cut by 6 bases, the J end by 10 bases, with 19 bases between. This CDR3 comprises 14 residues. Here the CDR3 reads CASSEAGAPWEQFF. CDR3 DNA sequence: TGTGCCAGCAGCGAGGCGGGGGCCCCTTGGGAGCAGTTCTTC.

The chain employs TRBV29-1 and TRBJ2-2, with D perhaps matching TRBD1 (5 bases). CDR3 length: 13 residues. Germline CDR1 and CDR2: SQVTM and ANQGSEA. Trimming removed 7 bases from V and 5 bases from J, with 14 bases in between. The chain's CDR3 is CSASGIRTGELFF. The DNA for the CDR3 is TGCAGCGCATCAGGGATCCGGACCGGGGAGCTGTTTTTT.

This chain joins TRBV2 and TRBJ2-6; D tentatively reads TRBD1 or TRBD2 (5 bases each). CDR3 size: 16 residues. The V and J ends lost 5 bases and 2 bases respectively, with 13 bases between them. Germline V lookup: CDR1 SNHLY, CDR2 FYNNEI. CDR3 amino acids: CASSPGPIAGANVLTF. The CDR3 coding sequence is TGTGCCAGCAGTCCGGGGCCAATCGCTGGGGCCAACGTCCTGACTTTC.

CDR3 protein: CASSSSGTETQYF. In DNA, the CDR3 is TGTGCCAGCAGTAGTAGCGGAACGGAGACCCAGTACTTC. The chain joins TRBV2 to TRBJ2-5, with a weak D call TRBD2 (6 bases). V gave up 5 bases and J gave up 5 bases, with 12 bases separating them. The CDR3 runs 13 residues. Germline CDR1 is SNHLY and CDR2 is FYNNEI. The whole variable domain, filled in from reference TRBV2 and TRBJ2-5, reads EPEVTQTPSHQVTQMGQEVILRCVPISNHLYFYWYRQILGQKVEFLVSFYNNEISEKSEIFDDQFSVERPDGSNFTLKIRSTKLEDSAMYFCASSSSGTETQYFGPGTRLLVL.

The V and J genes are TRBV7-9 and TRBJ1-4; D is undetermined. The germline CDR1 and CDR2 sequences are SEHNR and FQNEAQ (reference sequence). The germline V and J ends were trimmed by 3 bases and 4 bases, with 6 bases remaining between them. The CDR3 extends over 13 amino acids. As DNA, the CDR3 is TGTGCCAGCAGCTTTCGGCTTAATGAAAAACTGTTTTTT. It is translated as CASSFRLNEKLFF.

The gene calls are TRBV30 and TRBJ2-1, with 16 bases lining up with TRBD2. Germline values: CDR1 GTSNPN, CDR2 SVGIG (reference sequence). The CDR3 consists of 17 residues. V was pared by 5 bases and J by 9 bases, with 13 bases of the junction left unmatched. CDR3 sequence (DNA): TGTGCCTGGGGGACCGGGACTAGCGGGAGGGCAGACCGTGAGCAGTTCTTC. Translation: CAWGTGTSGRADREQFF.

This clone was observed a single time. The chain carries TRBV29-1 and TRBJ1-1, with 7 bases matching TRBD1. The junction had 6 bases not matched to a gene; V was cut back by 6 bases and J by 8 bases. This CDR3 is 11 amino acids long. Germline CDR1 SQVTM, CDR2 ANQGSEA. Here the CDR3 reads CSVRGQREAFF. The CDR3 DNA reads as TGCAGCGTGAGGGGACAGCGGGAAGCTTTCTTT.

The V call is TRBV9, the J call TRBJ2-2; D perhaps matches TRBD2 (5 bases). Germline V gene data show CDR1 as SGDLS and CDR2 as YYNGEE. This CDR3 is built from 16 residues. Trimming left V 4 bases short and J 6 bases short, with 19 bases between. The CDR3 sequence: CASSYGLNARAGELFF. As DNA, the CDR3 is TGTGCCAGCAGCTACGGGCTAAACGCGAGGGCCGGGGAGCTGTTTTTT.

The gene calls are TRBV7-9 and TRBJ1-1, with 7 bases fitting TRBD1. This CDR3 spans 12 amino acids. The V gene end was trimmed by 6 bases and the J gene end by 9 bases; junction bases not matched to a gene: 7. Germline assignment: CDR1 SEHNR and CDR2 FQNEAQ (reference sequence). DNA for the CDR3: TGTGCCAGCAGTAGGGACAGCCAACAAGCTTTCTTT. Translated: CASSRDSQQAFF.

The chain has TRBV3-1 (or the pseudogene TRBV3-2) and TRBJ1-1, with D unclear. The CDR3 consists of 14 residues. V lost 1 base and J 4 bases, leaving 10 bases between the germline ends. Per germline, CDR1 LGHDT and CDR2 YNNKEL (reference sequence). CDR3 sequence: CASSQGSWGTEAFF. CDR3 sequence (DNA): TGTGCCAGCAGCCAAGGGTCGTGGGGCACTGAAGCTTTCTTT.

The chain is built from TRBV9 and TRBJ1-6, with D hard to call. The CDR3 contains 12 residues. In germline, CDR1 is SGDLS, CDR2 YYNGEE. V dropped 8 bases and J dropped 7 bases, with 10 bases sitting between them. CDR3 in amino acids: CARDMSNSPLHF. CDR3 sequence (DNA): TGTGCCAGAGACATGTCGAATTCACCCCTCCACTTT.

The chain is built from TRBV28 and TRBJ1-2, with 7 bases lining up with TRBD1. V lost 3 bases to trimming and J lost 2 bases; unmatched junction nucleotides: 9. Germline V gene sequence: CDR1 MDHEN, CDR2 SYDVKM. The CDR3 contains 16 residues. The CDR3 nucleotides read TGTGCCAGCAGTTTGCTTGGACAGGACCGGAACTATGGCTACACCTTC. Translating gives CASSLLGQDRNYGYTF.

This clone was found once. The rearrangement links TRBV7-2 to TRBJ2-1; D remains unclear. Germline CDR1 SGHTA, CDR2 FQGNSA. The CDR3 spans 13 residues. Trimming left V 4 bases short and J 9 bases short, with 13 bases between. CDR3 amino acids: CASSSSPGLEQFF. CDR3 bases: TGTGCCAGCAGCTCTAGTCCTGGGCTTGAGCAGTTCTTC.

The chain carries TRBV5-1 and TRBJ2-1; 7 nucleotides line up with TRBD1. After removal of 0 bases from V and 7 bases from J, the junction contained 1 base not matched to a gene. This CDR3 has 13 residues. Germline lookup yields CDR1 SGHRS and CDR2 YFSETQ. The CDR3 loop is CASSLETGNEQFF. CDR3 DNA: TGCGCCAGCAGCTTGGAGACAGGGAATGAGCAGTTCTTC.

This rearrangement joins TRBV29-1 to TRBJ2-7; D might be TRBD2 (5 bases). The CDR3 covers 15 residues. V dropped 5 bases and J dropped 0 bases, with 17 bases sitting between them. The V gene's germline CDR1 is SQVTM and CDR2 ANQGSEA. The CDR3 protein is CSVRSAAASSYEQYF. The CDR3 bases are TGCAGCGTTCGTTCAGCGGCTGCCAGCTCCTACGAGCAGTACTTC.

V is TRBV18 and J is TRBJ1-1; 7 bases fit TRBD1. Germline values: CDR1 KGHSH, CDR2 LQKENI. Unmatched junction bases numbered 10, after V lost 1 base and J lost 14 bases. The CDR3 is made up of 13 amino acids. CDR3 sequence (DNA): TGTGCCAGCTCACCACTTCCTTTATCGGGACAGTTCTTT. This sequence encodes CASSPLPLSGQFF.

The chain is built from TRBV4-3 and TRBJ2-7; 7 bases match TRBD1. The germline V gene encodes CDR1 LGHNA and CDR2 YSLEER. V gave up 2 bases and J gave up 0 bases; unmatched junction bases: 7. The CDR3 is 16 amino acids. This chain's CDR3 is CASSQSPTGASYEQYF. CDR3 nucleotide sequence: TGCGCCAGCAGCCAAAGCCCCACAGGGGCCTCCTACGAGCAGTACTTC.

V usage is TRBV18 and J usage is TRBJ2-7; D not certain. Trimming removed 2 bases at V and 0 bases at J, with 5 bases between. The CDR3 extends over 13 amino acids. CDR1 and CDR2 (germline): KGHSH, LQKENI. The DNA for the CDR3 is TGTGCCAGCTCACCAAGGGCCTCCTACGAGCAGTACTTC. Protein sequence: CASSPRASYEQYF.

This clone has just one count. The chain uses TRBV5-1 and TRBJ2-7; D perhaps matches TRBD1 (5 bases). Germline V gives CDR1 SGHRS, CDR2 YFSETQ. Trimming removed 0 bases from V and 2 bases from J, with 9 bases in between. This CDR3 contains 14 residues. CDR3 sequence reads: CASSLGPGTYEQYF. The CDR3 DNA follows: TGCGCCAGCAGCTTGGGCCCAGGGACCTACGAGCAGTACTTC.

This chain uses TRBV9 with TRBJ1-1, with 7 bases identical to TRBD1. The ends lost 3 bases at V and 0 bases at J; junction bases unmatched: 8. The CDR3 totals 16 residues. Germline V gene lookup returns CDR1 SGDLS and CDR2 YYNGEE. CDR3 nucleotide sequence: TGTGCCAGCAGCGATTCCGGGACAGAAATGAACACTGAAGCTTTCTTT. Encoded protein: CASSDSGTEMNTEAFF.

The rearrangement joins TRBV28 to TRBJ1-1; 7 bases match TRBD1. The CDR3 length is 15 residues. The J segment lost 5 bases and the V segment lost 5 bases, leaving 11 bases of the junction unmatched. Germline values: CDR1 MDHEN, CDR2 SYDVKM. CDR3 region: CASSPATGWGTEAFF. CDR3 bases: TGTGCCAGCAGTCCAGCGACAGGGTGGGGAACTGAAGCTTTCTTT. The full variable domain, in which reference TRBV28 and TRBJ1-1 provide the parts outside the CDR3, is DVKVTQSSRYLVKRTGEKVFLECVQDMDHENMFWYRQDPGLGLRLIYFSYDVKMKEKGDIPEGYSVSREKKERFSLILESASTNQTSMYLCASSPATGWGTEAFFGQGTRLTVV.

V usage is TRBV9 and J usage is TRBJ2-7; 7 bases match TRBD1. Germline CDR1 reads SGDLS; CDR2 reads YYNGEE. With 1 base clipped from V and 7 bases from J, the junction kept 5 bases outside the gene matches. The CDR3 spans 13 residues. CDR3 sequence (DNA): TGTGCCAGCAGCGTAAAGGCAGGGGGAGAGCAGTACTTC. It translates to CASSVKAGGEQYF. The full variable domain, in which reference TRBV9 and TRBJ2-7 provide the parts outside the CDR3, is DSGVTQTPKHLITATGQRVTLRCSPRSGDLSVYWYQQSLDQGLQFLIQYYNGEERAKGNILERFSAQQFPDLHSELNLSSLELGDSALYFCASSVKAGGEQYFGPGTRLTVT.

In regard to this clone: The same CDR3 also results from other DNA sequences found in this sample. The V gene is TRBV5-1, the J gene TRBJ1-1, with D perhaps matching TRBD1 (5 bases). The germline gives CDR1 SGHRS, CDR2 YFSETQ. The ends were cut back, 0 bases at V and 4 bases at J, with 10 bases in the middle. The length of the CDR3 is 14 residues. The DNA of the CDR3 is TGCGCCAGCAGCTTGGATGGGGGAGGCACTGAAGCTTTCTTT. Protein sequence: CASSLDGGGTEAFF.

This chain uses TRBV6-5 with TRBJ1-3, with D maybe TRBD1 (6 bases). CDR1 MNHEY and CDR2 SVGAGI come from the germline V gene. The V end lost 2 bases, the J end lost 0 bases, and 11 bases lay between the germline ends. The CDR3 covers 16 residues. CDR3 residues: CASSYQGPSSGNTIYF. The CDR3 DNA is TGTGCCAGCAGTTACCAGGGGCCCAGCTCTGGAAACACCATATATTTT.

This chain joins TRBV7-8 and TRBJ2-1, with D maybe TRBD1 (6 bases). Between the trimmed V and J ends, which lost 4 bases and 0 bases, there was a span of 16 bases. This CDR3 comprises 17 residues. The germline V gene has CDR1 SGHVS and CDR2 FQNEAQ. The CDR3 nucleotides are TGTGCCAGCAGCTCAATACCACAGGGTACCTCCTACAATGAGCAGTTCTTC. Its protein is CASSSIPQGTSYNEQFF.

V is TRBV28 and J is TRBJ1-2, with 9 nucleotides matching TRBD1. J was trimmed by 5 bases and V by 4 bases; bases with no gene match: 5. Germline V CDR1 and CDR2: MDHEN, SYDVKM. CDR3 size: 14 residues. As DNA, the CDR3 is TGTGCCAGCAGTTCCGGACAGGGGCGATATGGCTACACCTTC. Translating it yields CASSSGQGRYGYTF.

The V gene is TRBV5-4, the J gene TRBJ2-1; D may be TRBD1 (7 bases). V was clipped by 4 bases and J by 1 base, with 12 bases between them. The V gene's germline CDR1 is SGHNT and CDR2 YYREEE (reference sequence). The CDR3 consists of 15 residues. As DNA, the CDR3 is TGTGCCAGCAGCCTCAGGGGGGTGTCCTACAATGAGCAGTTCTTC. Its protein is CASSLRGVSYNEQFF.